This TCR beta chain was sequenced during a study of OX40 agonist ivuxolimab in advanced cancers. Overall study results and limits: Clonal expansion from baseline to week 6 occurred in both CD4+ and CD8+ T cells.

Assay: immunoSEQ multiplex PCR; the TCRdb copy retains only in-frame clones and omits some. The table lists under 150,000 clones, roughly nine tenths of them singletons, with 0.9% to 1.2% in the top ten. About this clone: Its specificity is not known.

The CDR3 is 14 amino acids. The V end was cut by 0 bases, the J end by 5 bases, with 10 bases between. CDR1 is SGDLS and CDR2 is YYNGEE in the germline V gene. The TCR comes from an adult with an advanced solid tumor such as melanoma, head and neck, liver or kidney cancer. The genes are TRBV9 and TRBJ2-3; D may be TRBD1 or TRBD2 (6 bases each). The starting material was CD4+ or CD8+ T cells sorted from blood, obtained in a trial of the OX40 agonist ivuxolimab. The CDR3 loop is CASSVGGDKDTQYF. CDR3 coding DNA: TGTGCCAGCAGCGTAGGGGGGGACAAAGATACGCAGTATTTT.